This T cell receptor beta chain was captured in a study of T cell repertoires in cytomegalovirus infection. Across the whole study: HLA-B-restricted CMV epitopes that are well studied were used alongside recently identified HLA-C-restricted ones. Public TCR beta signatures marked donors with CMV infection and the matching HLA.

As regards this clonotype: The antigen is not known.

Study-wide results and caveats: The study found HLA-C-restricted CMV-specific TCR beta clonotypes dominating the ex vivo response.

TCRdb called the reads again in MiXCR, with one record for every CDR3 protein. There are 550,000 to 700,000 distinct CDR3 sequences in the sample; roughly 43% occur only once, and about half lies in the top ten. Trimming took off 0 bases at V and 5 bases at J, with 11 bases between the two ends. The CDR3 consists of 15 residues. The source of this sequence is a human donor in good health (CMV status not recorded). Some clones in this sample may be carry-over from other donors' samples. The sequences come from cultured PBMCs, collected from culture after CMV antigen stimulation. The V and J genes are TRBV12-3 or TRBV12-4 and TRBJ2-1; tentatively, D is TRBD2 (7 bases). The CDR3 DNA is TGTGCCAGCAGTTTAGCGGGGGGGCGGCACAATGAGCAGTTCTTC. It is translated as CASSLAGGRHNEQFF.